The 31 T cell receptor beta chains below were found in one sample sequenced in a study of cytomegalovirus exposure and HLA in healthy donors. PCR primers comprised 60 Vbeta and 13 Jbeta primers. Data came from immunoSEQ multiplex PCR; TCRdb stores just in-frame clones and leaves some out. Here the sample spans 120,000 or so clones, approximately 77% being singletons. The sample taken for sequencing was PBMCs. All receptors come from a man between 18 and 35 years old in good health and CMV-seronegative.

The chain has TRBV6-5 and TRBJ2-1; TRBD2 matches 14 bases. V gave up 3 bases and J gave up 5 bases; unmatched junction bases: 3. CDR1 is MNHEY, CDR2 SVGAGI, per germline. The CDR3 is 16 amino acids. This CDR3 reads CASSYSGLAGDNEQFF. CDR3 DNA: TGTGCCAGCAGTTATTCGGGACTAGCGGGGGACAATGAGCAGTTCTTC.

The chain recombines TRBV10-3 with TRBJ2-5; 8 bases are shared with TRBD1. Germline loops: CDR1 ENHRY, CDR2 SYGVKD. The CDR3 is made up of 13 amino acids. V shed 6 bases, J shed 3 bases, and the junction held 3 bases outside the gene matches. CDR3 coding DNA: TGTGCCATCAGGGCAGGGGGCGAAGAGACCCAGTACTTC. It yields the protein CAIRAGGEETQYF.

The chain links TRBV10-3 to TRBJ1-2; D gene unclear. V lost 8 bases to trimming and J lost 4 bases, with 11 bases between them. CDR1 and CDR2 (germline): ENHRY, SYGVKD. CDR3 length: 12 amino acids. CDR3 DNA: TGTGCCATCTGGGCGCGGGGCTATGGCTACACCTTC. Its translation is CAIWARGYGYTF.

The gene calls are TRBV19 and TRBJ2-1, with D possibly TRBD1 on 5 matching bases. V lost 9 bases and J 1 base, leaving 13 bases between the germline ends. Germline V gives CDR1 LNHDA, CDR2 SQIVND (reference sequence). The CDR3 spans 14 residues. The CDR3 bases are TGTGCCAGCGCCCCAAAGGGGTCCTACAATGAGCAGTTCTTC. Protein: CASAPKGSYNEQFF.

This clone was observed a handful of times. The V gene is TRBV6-5, the J gene TRBJ1-2, with no clear D. The germline gives CDR1 MNHEY, CDR2 SVGAGI. The V gene lost 2 bases and the J gene lost 7 bases, with 11 bases spanning the gap. CDR3 length equals 13 residues. The CDR3: CASSYDGVRGYTF. CDR3 DNA: TGTGCCAGCAGTTACGACGGGGTACGTGGCTACACCTTC.

V usage is TRBV5-1 and J usage is TRBJ1-4; the D gene is possibly TRBD1 (6 bases). CDR3 length: 15 amino acids. Trimming left V 6 bases short and J 0 bases short, with 12 bases between. Germline values: CDR1 SGHRS, CDR2 YFSETQ. CDR3 protein: CASTNSGATNEKLFF. CDR3 bases: TGCGCCAGCACCAATTCAGGGGCAACTAATGAAAAACTGTTTTTT.

V and J are TRBV2 and TRBJ1-4; 10 bases line up with TRBD1. CDR3 length equals 15 residues. The V and J ends lost 6 bases and 3 bases, in that order; junction bases with no gene match: 4. CDR1 and CDR2 from the germline V gene are SNHLY and FYNNEI. The CDR3 sequence is CASRDRGLSNEKLFF. The CDR3 DNA reads as TGTGCCAGCAGAGACAGGGGGCTCTCTAATGAAAAACTGTTTTTT.

This clone has a single count. J is TRBJ1-1 and V is TRBV19; 10 bases match TRBD1. CDR3 length: 15 amino acids. With V trimmed by 1 base and J by 10 bases, 9 bases remained unmatched. The germline V gene encodes CDR1 LNHDA and CDR2 SQIVND (reference sequence). The CDR3 DNA sequence: TGTGCCAGTAGTATAGGGGACAGGGGACGATCGGGAGCTTTCTTT. Translation: CASSIGDRGRSGAFF.

The chain couples TRBV10-3 to TRBJ2-7, with 8 bases aligning to TRBD2. Losses at the gene ends were 6 bases for V and 4 bases for J; bases not matched to a gene: 8. The CDR3 is 14 amino acids. CDR1 and CDR2 (germline): ENHRY, SYGVKD. DNA of the CDR3: TGTGCCATCAGCGCCTTGCGGGGGGCGTACGAGCAGTACTTC. Translating it yields CAISALRGAYEQYF.

This clone was detected a few times. The chain combines TRBV29-1 with TRBJ2-1; the D gene is possibly TRBD1 (6 bases). V lost 0 bases to trimming and J lost 7 bases, with 13 bases between them. The CDR3 runs 14 residues. Germline V gives CDR1 SQVTM, CDR2 ANQGSEA. DNA for the CDR3: TGCAGCGTTGAAGACTCGACAGGATGGAATGAGCAGTTCTTC. Translating it yields CSVEDSTGWNEQFF.

The CDR3 region is CASSDSHNSPLHF. The CDR3 DNA reads as TGTGCCAGCAGCGACAGCCATAATTCACCCCTCCACTTT. The chain employs TRBV6-6 and TRBJ1-6; the D gene is possibly TRBD1 (5 bases). There are 13 residues in the CDR3. Trimming stripped 6 bases from V and 5 bases from J, with 8 bases between. Germline assignment: CDR1 MNHNY and CDR2 SVGAGI (reference sequence).

The chain links TRBV6-4 to TRBJ2-3, with a possible D match to TRBD1 (6 bases). Germline assignment: CDR1 MRHNA and CDR2 SNTAGT. There are 13 residues in the CDR3. The ends were cut back, 10 bases at V and 5 bases at J, with 16 bases in the middle. As DNA, the CDR3 is TGTGCCACTTCGGGGCTACAGGGAGATACGCAGTATTTT. It yields the protein CATSGLQGDTQYF.

CDR3 region: CASSSGTGEGGNGYTF. Here the CDR3 DNA reads TGCGCCAGCAGCTCCGGGACAGGGGAGGGTGGTAATGGCTACACCTTC. This sequence joins TRBV5-1 and TRBJ1-2; 10 bases line up with TRBD1. V gave up 3 bases and J gave up 6 bases; unmatched junction bases: 11. CDR1 SGHRS and CDR2 YFSETQ come from the germline V gene. This CDR3 has 16 amino acids.

The chain links TRBV2 to TRBJ2-1, with 14 nucleotides matching TRBD2. CDR3 length: 14 amino acids. The germline V gene encodes CDR1 SNHLY and CDR2 FYNNEI. The junction had 7 bases not matched to a gene; V was cut back by 4 bases and J by 14 bases. Written as DNA, the CDR3 is TGTGCCAGCAGTGTCCGGACTAGCGGGGGGAGCAAGTTCTTC. Translating gives CASSVRTSGGSKFF.

This rearrangement joins TRBV10-3 to TRBJ1-1; D unclear. This CDR3 has 15 amino acids. V was clipped by 0 bases and J by 0 bases, with 8 bases between them. Germline CDR1 reads ENHRY; CDR2 reads SYGVKD. The CDR3 DNA reads as TGTGCCATCAGTGAGTCGAGGAGGGTGAACACTGAAGCTTTCTTT. Translation gives CAISESRRVNTEAFF.

This chain joins TRBV2 and TRBJ1-2, with TRBD1 matching over 7 bases. Trimming removed 3 bases from V and 3 bases from J; junction bases left unmatched: 10. The germline V gene has CDR1 SNHLY and CDR2 FYNNEI. The CDR3 sequence is 16 residues long. CDR3 sequence (DNA): TGTGCCAGCAGTGACGTTCGACAGGGAATAGACTATGGCTACACCTTC. Its translation is CASSDVRQGIDYGYTF.

The chain recombines TRBV7-3 with TRBJ2-7; TRBD1 is a possible D gene (6 bases). Between the trimmed V and J ends, which lost 5 bases and 4 bases, there was a span of 12 bases. There are 13 residues in the CDR3. CDR1 and CDR2 (germline): SGHTA, FQGTGA. CDR3: CASSRDISYEQYF. CDR3 sequence (DNA): TGTGCCAGCAGCCGGGACATATCGTACGAGCAGTACTTC.

This chain links TRBV18 with TRBJ2-7; D is uncertain. Germline assignment: CDR1 KGHSH and CDR2 LQKENI. This CDR3 has 12 residues. Trimming removed 3 bases at V and 5 bases at J, with 8 bases between. The CDR3 reads CASSPRLDEQYF. The CDR3 DNA sequence: TGTGCCAGCTCACCGCGTCTGGACGAGCAGTACTTC. Based on the CDR3 plus reference TRBV18 and TRBJ2-7, the full variable domain is NAGVMQNPRHLVRRRGQEARLRCSPMKGHSHVYWYRQLPEEGLKFMVYLQKENIIDESGMPKERFSAEFPKEGPSILRIQQVVRGDSAAYFCASSPRLDEQYFGPGTRLTVT.

J is TRBJ1-2 and V is TRBV4-2; 8 bases fit TRBD1. V lost 2 bases to trimming and J lost 6 bases; unmatched junction nucleotides: 2. The CDR3 loop spans 13 amino acids. Germline V gene sequence: CDR1 LGHNA, CDR2 YNFKEQ. The CDR3 nucleotides are TGTGCCAGCAGCCAACAGGGGGCGGATGGCTACACCTTC. Encoded protein: CASSQQGADGYTF.

The rearrangement uses TRBV5-6 and TRBJ2-5; 7 positions agree with TRBD1. V shed 4 bases, J shed 0 bases, and the junction held 3 bases outside the gene matches. The CDR3 is made up of 14 amino acids. The V gene's germline CDR1 is SGHDT and CDR2 YYEEEE. In DNA, the CDR3 is TGTGCCAGCAGCCGGGGACAGTACCAAGAGACCCAGTACTTC. Translating gives CASSRGQYQETQYF.

The genes are TRBV2 and TRBJ2-7; D remains unclear. Germline loops: CDR1 SNHLY, CDR2 FYNNEI. The germline V and J ends were trimmed by 5 bases and 0 bases, with 8 bases remaining between them. The CDR3 runs 13 residues. The CDR3 reads CASSPTFSYEQYF. The CDR3 nucleotides read TGTGCCAGCAGTCCGACTTTCTCCTACGAGCAGTACTTC.

This clone was seen more than once but under ten times. The chain uses TRBV7-8 and TRBJ2-7; 12 bases match TRBD1. CDR3 size: 21 residues. Trimming removed 2 bases from V and 7 bases from J; junction bases left unmatched: 24. The germline gives CDR1 SGHVS, CDR2 FQNEAQ. Written as DNA, the CDR3 is TGTGCCAGCAGCTTATTCGGGATTCTTGGGACAGGGGGCGCCCAGCCTAGGGAGCAGTACTTC. Its protein is CASSLFGILGTGGAQPREQYF.

The chain couples TRBV11-2 to TRBJ1-3; weak D call: TRBD1 (5 bases). In germline, CDR1 is SGHAT, CDR2 FQNNGV. The CDR3 is 16 amino acids. V lost 8 bases and J lost 2, with 19 bases in between. CDR3 nucleotide sequence: TGTGCCAGCGGCCCCCTAACGGGGGAACCTGGAAACACCATATATTTT. It is translated as CASGPLTGEPGNTIYF.

The chain carries TRBV7-9 and TRBJ2-1, with D maybe TRBD2 (6 bases). CDR3 length: 15 amino acids. Germline V gene data show CDR1 as SEHNR and CDR2 as FQNEAQ (reference sequence). Trimming pared 0 bases from V and 8 bases from J, leaving 14 bases between. CDR3 amino acids: CASSLAGGYLYEQFF. The CDR3 coding sequence is TGTGCCAGCAGCTTAGCGGGGGGTTACCTCTATGAGCAGTTCTTC.

The J gene is TRBJ2-1, the V gene TRBV19, with 11 bases aligning to TRBD2. The CDR3 is made up of 14 amino acids. V was pared by 3 bases and J by 8 bases, with 3 bases of the junction left unmatched. Per the germline V gene, CDR1 is LNHDA and CDR2 is SQIVND (reference sequence). In DNA, the CDR3 is TGTGCCAGTAGTATCACTAGCGGGGGTGATGAGCAGTTCTTC. This encodes CASSITSGGDEQFF.

The rearrangement uses TRBV27 and TRBJ2-3, with TRBD2 matching over 7 bases. Germline CDR1 and CDR2: MNHEY and SMNVEV (reference sequence). The CDR3 is made up of 17 amino acids. V shed 0 bases, J shed 2 bases, and the junction held 8 bases outside the gene matches. Here the CDR3 reads CASSLSLGGGPTDTQYF. The CDR3 DNA follows: TGTGCCAGCAGTTTATCGTTGGGCGGGGGACCCACAGATACGCAGTATTTT.

This chain links TRBV2 with TRBJ2-5; 7 bases are shared with TRBD2. Germline assignment: CDR1 SNHLY and CDR2 FYNNEI. V lost 2 bases, J lost 2 bases, and 8 bases stayed unmatched. This CDR3 comprises 16 residues. The CDR3 DNA is TGTGCCAGCAGTGAACAGAGACTAGCAGGGCAAGAGACCCAGTACTTC. Its translation: CASSEQRLAGQETQYF.

The V and J genes are TRBV7-9 and TRBJ2-1; TRBD2 matches at 12 bases. V was clipped by 5 bases and J by 0 bases; unmatched bases: 11. The germline CDR1 and CDR2 sequences are SEHNR and FQNEAQ (reference sequence). The CDR3 is 19 residues long. CDR3 region: CASSPPTSGGPSSYNEQFF. The DNA for the CDR3 is TGTGCCAGCAGCCCACCGACTAGCGGGGGCCCGAGCTCCTACAATGAGCAGTTCTTC. Drawing the rest from reference TRBV7-9 and TRBJ2-1, the complete variable domain is DTGVSQNPRHKITKRGQNVTFRCDPISEHNRLYWYRQTLGQGPEFLTYFQNEAQLEKSRLLSDRFSAERPKGSFSTLEIQRTEQGDSAMYLCASSPPTSGGPSSYNEQFFGPGTRLTVL.

V is TRBV7-3 and J is TRBJ2-1, with D hard to call. CDR3 size: 16 residues. Germline CDR1 SGHTA, CDR2 FQGTGA. Trimming left V 2 bases short and J 0 bases short, with 11 bases between. The CDR3, as DNA: TGTGCCAGCAGCTTATCCGTAGCCAGCTCCTACAATGAGCAGTTCTTC. This gives the protein CASSLSVASSYNEQFF. Full variable domain (outside the CDR3, taken from reference TRBV7-3 and TRBJ2-1): GAGVSQTPSNKVTEKGKYVELRCDPISGHTALYWYRQSLGQGPEFLIYFQGTGAADDSGLPNDRFFAVRPEGSVSTLKIQRTERGDSAVYLCASSLSVASSYNEQFFGPGTRLTVL.

The gene calls are TRBV7-9 and TRBJ2-3, with 13 bases fitting TRBD2. CDR3 length: 16 residues. V lost 6 bases and J lost 3; bases outside the gene matches: 6. CDR1 is SEHNR and CDR2 is FQNEAQ in the germline V gene (reference sequence). CDR3 bases: TGTGCCAGCAGTCCCCCGGGACTAGCGGGGACAGATACGCAGTATTTT. It translates to CASSPPGLAGTDTQYF.

The chain links TRBV29-1 to TRBJ2-1; no clear D. Germline V gene data show CDR1 as SQVTM and CDR2 as ANQGSEA. The CDR3 sequence is 14 residues long. The germline V and J ends were trimmed by 3 bases and 7 bases, with 16 bases remaining between them. CDR3 nucleotide sequence: TGCAGCGTTGACCCCTCCACAGTTAGGAATGAGCAGTTCTTC. Its translation is CSVDPSTVRNEQFF.